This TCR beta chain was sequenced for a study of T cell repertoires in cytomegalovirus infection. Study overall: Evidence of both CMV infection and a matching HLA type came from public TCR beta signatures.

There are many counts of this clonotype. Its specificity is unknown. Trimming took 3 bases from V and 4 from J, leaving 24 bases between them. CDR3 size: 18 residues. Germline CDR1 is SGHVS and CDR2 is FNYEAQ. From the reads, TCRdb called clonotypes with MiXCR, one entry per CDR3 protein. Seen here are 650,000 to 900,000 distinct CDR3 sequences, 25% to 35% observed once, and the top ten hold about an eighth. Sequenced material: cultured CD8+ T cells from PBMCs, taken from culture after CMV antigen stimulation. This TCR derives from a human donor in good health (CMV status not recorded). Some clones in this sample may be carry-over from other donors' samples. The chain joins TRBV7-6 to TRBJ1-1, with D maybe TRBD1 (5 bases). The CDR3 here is CASSFYKRGVGLPTEAFF. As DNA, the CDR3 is TGTGCCAGCAGCTTTTACAAGAGAGGGGTGGGACTACCCACTGAAGCTTTCTTT. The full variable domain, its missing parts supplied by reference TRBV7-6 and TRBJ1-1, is GAGVSQSPRYKVTKRGQDVALRCDPISGHVSLYWYRQALGQGPEFLTYFNYEAQQDKSGLPNDRFSAERPEGSISTLTIQRTEQRDSAMYRCASSFYKRGVGLPTEAFFGQGTRLTVV.